This T cell receptor (beta chain) is drawn from a study of molecular identifiers for immune sequencing clone quantification. Study-wide results and caveats: Clone sizes could be underestimated for highly expanded clones when identical TCR molecules share a barcode.

TCRdb passed the PCR reads through MiXCR, listing each CDR3 protein once. This table holds more than 450,000 distinct CDR3 sequences, roughly 24% found once. V was shortened by 5 bases and J by 3 bases, with 11 bases between the two germline ends. The CDR3 runs 14 residues. Per the germline V gene, CDR1 is SGHDN and CDR2 is FVKESK. In its sample, this clonotype was seen a few times. The antigen is undetermined. The receptor was isolated from a human donor in good health. Some libraries in this study had Jurkat cell RNA spiked in. The V gene is TRBV14, the J gene TRBJ2-1, with a possible D match to TRBD2 (5 bases). Sequenced: naive CD8+ T cells from blood, with Jurkat cell RNA spiked in. Subset indicated: FACS-sorted CD8+CD4-CCR7+CD45RA+ naive T cells. Written as DNA, the CDR3 is TGTGCCAGCAGCAAACTAGAGAACTACAATGAGCAGTTCTTC. Translation gives CASSKLENYNEQFF. Together with reference TRBV14 and TRBJ2-1, the CDR3 gives the full variable domain: EAGVTQFPSHSVIEKGQTVTLRCDPISGHDNLYWYRRVMGKEIKFLLHFVKESKQDESGMPNNRFLAERTGGTYSTLKVQPAELEDSGVYFCASSKLENYNEQFFGPGTRLTVL.